The rows below give T cell receptor beta chains drawn from one sample of a study of blood T cell repertoires in COVID-19. Assay: immunoSEQ multiplex PCR; the TCRdb copy retains only in-frame clones and omits some. Seen here are about 150,000 clones, approximately 89% observed once, and the top ten hold around 1.5%. Sequencing was performed on peripheral blood. The receptors originated from a human donor in a cohort sampled during active COVID-19. Each CDR3 is given with its conserved first and last residue. D genes are given only for firm matches. Expanded clones get a size class; other rows say once, few or many, or leave the size out.

abundance	d_gene	j_gene	v_gene	CDR3nt	CDR3aa
NA	TRBD1	TRBJ1-1	TRBV5-1	TGCGCCAGCAGCATGGTACAGGGGGAAAATGAAGCTTTCTTT	CASSMVQGENEAFF
NA	TRBD1	TRBJ1-1	TRBV10-1	TGCGCCAGCAGGAGGGGGCATGTCAGGGTGGGCACTGAAGCTTTCTTT	CASRRGHVRVGTEAFF
NA	NA	TRBJ1-2	TRBV2	TGTGCCAGCAGTGAGGGACAAGAAAACTATGGCTACACCTTC	CASSEGQENYGYTF
once	NA	TRBJ2-4	TRBV12-3/TRBV12-4	TGTGCCAGCAGTTTAGGGGACACCCGGTTTGAGTACTTC	CASSLGDTRFEYF
NA	TRBD2	TRBJ2-4	TRBV9	TGTGCCAGCAGCTATACTAGCGGGGGGGCTGGGCACATTCAGTACTTC	CASSYTSGGAGHIQYF
NA	TRBD1	TRBJ1-2	TRBV2	TGTGCCAGCAGAGCTGGGACAGGGGGCTACGGCTACACCTTC	CASRAGTGGYGYTF
NA	NA	TRBJ1-4	TRBV19	TGTGCCAGTAGTATAGGGGGCACTGAAAAACTGTTTTTT	CASSIGGTEKLFF
NA	NA	TRBJ2-7	TRBV6-5	TGTGCCAGCAGACCTTCTTGGGGGGATAACGAGCAGTACTTC	CASRPSWGDNEQYF
NA	NA	TRBJ2-2	TRBV11-2	TGTGCCAGCAGCTTAGACCTAATTGGGGAGCTGTTTTTT	CASSLDLIGELFF
NA	NA	TRBJ1-1	TRBV7-9	TGTGCCAGCAGCCGTAATACTGAAGCTTTCTTT	CASSRNTEAFF
NA	TRBD2	TRBJ2-1	TRBV5-1	TGCGCCAGCAGCTTGGCCAGGAGCGGGGGCGGGGATGAGCAGTTCTTC	CASSLARSGGGDEQFF
NA	TRBD1	TRBJ2-5	TRBV6-2/TRBV6-3	TGTGCCAGCAGTTACTCGGGACAGGGGGCTCATGAGACCCAGTACTTC	CASSYSGQGAHETQYF
NA	NA	TRBJ2-1	TRBV5-1	TGCGCCAGCAGCTTGTTGGGGCATGAGCAGTTCTTC	CASSLLGHEQFF
NA	NA	TRBJ1-2	TRBV27	TGTGCCAGCAGTTTAATGAGAGGGTCCCCCTATGGCTACACCTTC	CASSLMRGSPYGYTF
NA	NA	TRBJ2-5	TRBV19	TGTGCCAGTAACTCACAGGGCATCCAAGAGACCCAGTACTTC	CASNSQGIQETQYF
NA	NA	TRBJ1-5	TRBV4-2	TGTGCCAGCAGCCGCGACAAGGGGGAGGGGGACCAGCCCCAGCATTTT	CASSRDKGEGDQPQHF
NA	TRBD1	TRBJ1-1	TRBV5-1	TGCGCCAGCAGAATGGGACAGTCGGCCACTGAAGCTTTCTTT	CASRMGQSATEAFF
NA	TRBD1	TRBJ2-2	TRBV4-1	TGCGCCAGCAGCCACGACAGGGGTCCCGGGGAGCTGTTTTTT	CASSHDRGPGELFF
NA	NA	TRBJ2-7	TRBV27	TGTGCCAGCAGTTGGATTCAGGGGTACGAGCAGTACTTC	CASSWIQGYEQYF
once	TRBD1	TRBJ1-2	TRBV3-1/TRBV3-2	TGTGCCAGCAGCCAAAGGGACAGAACCCCAGCTAACTATGGCTACACCTTC	CASSQRDRTPANYGYTF
NA	NA	TRBJ1-2	TRBV4-1	TGCGCCAGCAGCCAAGATCGAGGAGATGGCTACACCTTC	CASSQDRGDGYTF
NA	NA	TRBJ2-7	TRBV5-1	TGCGCCAGCAGCTTTAGCGTCGGACCTTACGAGCAGTACTTC	CASSFSVGPYEQYF
NA	NA	TRBJ1-1	TRBV5-1	TGCGCCAGCAGCTTGGCCGGGACAAAGAACACTGAAGCTTTCTTT	CASSLAGTKNTEAFF
once	TRBD2	TRBJ2-1	TRBV10-3	TGTGCCATCAGCGGGACTAGCGGGGGAACGAATAATGAGCAGTTCTTC	CAISGTSGGTNNEQFF
NA	TRBD2	TRBJ2-7	TRBV18	TGTGCCAGCTCACCACCTCAAGGGAGGGCCTACGAGCAGTACTTC	CASSPPQGRAYEQYF
NA	TRBD1	TRBJ2-7	TRBV30	TGTGCCTGGGGTCGGACAGGCCTCTCCTACGAGCAGTACTTC	CAWGRTGLSYEQYF
NA	TRBD1	TRBJ1-1	TRBV27	TGTGCCAGCAGCCCGAGATTCCCTCTGACAGGGACGAGGACTGAAGCTTTCTTT	CASSPRFPLTGTRTEAFF
NA	TRBD1	TRBJ1-1	TRBV14	TGTGCCAGCAGCCAAGGGGACAGGGGCTGGACTGAAGCTTTCTTT	CASSQGDRGWTEAFF
NA	TRBD2	TRBJ2-5	TRBV5-6	TGTGCCAGCAGTTTAGTGCTAGCGGGGGTACGGGAGACCCAGTACTTC	CASSLVLAGVRETQYF
NA	NA	TRBJ2-3	TRBV2	TGTGCCAGCAGCGCAGCGACAGATACGCAGTATTTT	CASSAATDTQYF
NA	TRBD1	TRBJ2-7	TRBV3-1/TRBV3-2	TGTGCCAGCAGCCACCCGGGACAGGGAGTTTACGAGCAGTACTTC	CASSHPGQGVYEQYF
NA	TRBD1	TRBJ2-3	TRBV5-1	TGCGCCAGCAGCTTGGAAGGGACAGGGGGCCCCCCTGAGTATTTT	CASSLEGTGGPPEYF